The subject of this entry is one TCR beta chain. This clone has only one observation. The clone's antigen remains unknown. No base quality values were provided; no much bigger clone lies one nucleotide off. The data derive from a study of T cells in localized non-small cell lung cancer (TCRdb year 2020). About the investigation overall: T cell repertoires of some 240 early-stage NSCLC patients were analyzed, with tumors being compared against uninvolved tumor-adjacent lungs. The cohort consisted of 200 to 250 treatment-naive NSCLC patients whose localized lung tumors had been resected. A mean age of about 66 years was recorded for the NSCLC patients, of whom approximately 130 were male and about a hundred were female. Paper-wide results and their limitations: Uninvolved tumor-adjacent lung showed the highest T cell clonality, higher than tumor, which suggests more focused antigenic responses in the uninvolved tumor-adjacent lung. Because the study design was exploratory, TCR variables were selected using unadjusted p-values without false-discovery rate correction. Because multi-region sequencing of the tumors was not done, intratumor heterogeneity could not be ruled out. A median of roughly 60 of the top 100 tumor clones turned up in the paired uninvolved adjacent lung, and about 28 of those clones also ranked among the top 100 of that same adjacent lung. Higher blood T cell density associated with longer overall survival, while higher adjacent-lung clonality associated with shorter survival.

V was cut back by 7 bases and J by 6 bases, leaving a gap of 15 bases between them. Sequences SQVTM (CDR1) and ANQGSEA (CDR2) are obtained from the germline V gene. The CDR3, cysteine through phenylalanine, is 12 amino acids long. Kept here is only the CDR3 DNA, which spans 36 bases and is read in frame from base 1. TCR beta CDR3 regions were sequenced from DNA using the immunoSEQ Assay. In the source study's methods: T cell density was computed as TCR beta template counts normalized to usable DNA estimated by amplifying housekeeping genes. Richness was estimated with the preseqR package, extrapolating to 400,000 templates for PBMC samples and 120,000 templates for tissue samples. Clonality was defined by subtracting Pielou's evenness from one. Tissue-enriched TCRs were identified through differential abundance testing performed on productive amino-acid clonotypes, with a minimum total count of 5 and an alpha of 0.1. The Jaccard Index and the Morisita Overlap Index were used to measure how much the repertoires overlapped between compartments. GLIPH clustered TCR beta CDR3s with public tetramer-defined viral CDR3s; viral motifs required at least three viral sequences plus V-gene enrichment. Held by TCRdb, this immuneACCESS table contains in-frame sequences only and omits some clones. Under half of the omission traces to an unresolved V gene where checked; the cause of the rest is unknown. Clonal size and the V and J genes are those of that table, whereas D and trimming came from the DNA. The sample table shows approximately 81,000 clones, and 88% are seen once. 20% to 25% of the sample belongs to the ten largest clones.

At diagnosis, tumor, uninvolved tumor-adjacent lung and peripheral blood were collected and then preserved as a mix of FFPE and fresh-frozen material. For TCR repertoire profiling, blood samples were analyzed in the form of peripheral blood mononuclear cells. This chain joins TRBV29-1 to TRBJ1-1, with the identity of the D gene unclear. The specimen was peripheral blood, collected before any cancer treatment. The sequence was obtained from a woman aged 35-75 years with stage I squamous cell lung carcinoma. This receptor has the CDR3 CSAFLGLAEAFF. The nucleotide sequence is TGCAGCGCCTTCTTGGGGTTGGCTGAAGCTTTCTTT.